The 9 T cell receptor beta chains below come from one sample, sequenced in a study of blood T cell repertoires in COVID-19. The data were produced by immunoSEQ multiplex PCR, yet TCRdb's version contains in-frame clones alone and is incomplete. The table includes some 31,000 clones, around nine tenths detected once. Sample: peripheral blood. All receptors derive from a human donor in a cohort sampled during active COVID-19. The donor label of this sample is uncertain.

This clone came up once. The CDR3: CASSPGLAGSTYEQYF. CDR3 sequence (DNA): TGTGCCAGCAGCCCGGGACTAGCGGGATCAACCTACGAGCAGTACTTC. J is TRBJ2-7 and V is TRBV5-4; 13 bases line up with TRBD2. The CDR3 totals 16 residues. Germline CDR1 reads SGHNT; CDR2 reads YYREEE (reference sequence). The trim removed 4 bases at V and 2 bases at J, leaving 6 bases unmatched.

This chain uses TRBV4-2 with TRBJ2-4; no clear D. Germline CDR1 is LGHNA and CDR2 is YNFKEQ. V gave up 1 base and J gave up 5 bases, with 9 bases separating them. The CDR3 has 14 residues. CDR3 amino acids: CASSQGEAENIQYF. As DNA, the CDR3 is TGTGCCAGCAGCCAAGGCGAGGCGGAAAACATTCAGTACTTC.

The chain combines TRBV11-2 with TRBJ2-3, with D unresolved. Germline CDR1 is SGHAT and CDR2 is FQNNGV. The CDR3 spans 16 residues. Deletions cut 1 base from V and 0 bases from J, with 11 bases between. CDR3 sequence reads: CASSLVVSSSTDTQYF. The DNA of the CDR3 is TGTGCCAGCAGCTTAGTGGTTAGCAGTAGCACAGATACGCAGTATTTT.

This clone has just one count. The chain uses TRBV2 and TRBJ2-2; TRBD2 matches 11 bases. V trimming: 4 bases; J trimming: 5 bases; junction bases outside the gene matches: 6. The germline V gene has CDR1 SNHLY and CDR2 FYNNEI. There are 16 residues in the CDR3. The CDR3 here is CASSVVAGGGTGELFF. DNA of the CDR3: TGTGCCAGCAGTGTGGTAGCGGGAGGGGGGACCGGGGAGCTGTTTTTT.

There are a few counts of this clone. The junction shows a germline mismatch at one end, possibly a read error. The chain uses TRBV7-9 and TRBJ2-7, with 9 bases that match TRBD2. The length of the CDR3 is 15 residues. The germline V gene encodes CDR1 SEHNR and CDR2 FQNEAQ (reference sequence). CDR3 region: CASSIGLAPYSLTLF. The CDR3 DNA reads TGTGCCAGCAGCATAGGACTAGCGCCATATAGCCTGACCTTATTC.

The chain links TRBV2 to TRBJ1-5; D is undetermined. V lost 5 bases, J lost 2 bases, and 16 bases lay in between. The V gene's germline CDR1 is SNHLY and CDR2 FYNNEI. The CDR3 covers 16 residues. The CDR3 here is CASSPRASGGNQPQHF. Here the CDR3 DNA reads TGTGCCAGCAGTCCTCGGGCTTCCGGGGGCAATCAGCCCCAGCATTTT.

This rearrangement joins TRBV6-5 to TRBJ2-7; 9 nucleotides align to TRBD2. The germline CDR1 and CDR2 sequences are MNHEY and SVGAGI. The CDR3 loop spans 14 amino acids. Unmatched junction bases numbered 13, after V lost 7 bases and J lost 9 bases. The CDR3 nucleotides read TGTGCCAGCAAACGGAGTAGCGGGAGATCGGGGCAGTACTTC. Its protein is CASKRSSGRSGQYF.

The chain joins TRBV13 to TRBJ2-5; 10 positions match TRBD2. V lost 5 bases, J lost 5 bases, and 8 bases stayed unmatched. Germline values: CDR1 PRHDT, CDR2 FYEKMQ (reference sequence). This CDR3 comprises 15 residues. The CDR3 here is CASSLAGEQVETQYF. CDR3 DNA: TGTGCCAGCAGCCTAGCGGGAGAGCAAGTGGAGACCCAGTACTTC.

The chain has TRBV7-6 and TRBJ1-4; possible D gene TRBD1, 5 bases. Trimming left V 5 bases short and J 7 bases short, with 11 bases between. This CDR3 region has 13 residues. Looked up from germline, CDR1 is SGHVS and CDR2 is FNYEAQ. The CDR3 region is CASSPVGGEKLFF. In DNA form, the CDR3 reads TGTGCCAGCAGCCCCGTGGGGGGTGAAAAACTGTTTTTT.